The clone carrying this T cell receptor (beta chain) was recorded a few times. Some clones are missing from TCRdb's copy, which holds only in-frame ones; the method was immunoSEQ multiplex PCR. The data show some 150,000 clones, approximately 86% seen once. This record belongs to a study of cytomegalovirus exposure and HLA in healthy donors. V was trimmed by 4 bases and J by 9 bases, leaving 13 bases between them. The V gene's germline CDR1 is SGHTA and CDR2 FQGNSA. The CDR3 covers 13 residues. The specimen sequenced was PBMCs. The chain employs TRBV7-2 and TRBJ2-4; maybe TRBD2 (5 bases). This sequence was found in a young man in good health and CMV-seropositive. The CDR3 is CASSSLARGIQYF. For the CDR3, the DNA is TGTGCCAGCAGCTCCCTGGCCCGGGGCATTCAGTACTTC.